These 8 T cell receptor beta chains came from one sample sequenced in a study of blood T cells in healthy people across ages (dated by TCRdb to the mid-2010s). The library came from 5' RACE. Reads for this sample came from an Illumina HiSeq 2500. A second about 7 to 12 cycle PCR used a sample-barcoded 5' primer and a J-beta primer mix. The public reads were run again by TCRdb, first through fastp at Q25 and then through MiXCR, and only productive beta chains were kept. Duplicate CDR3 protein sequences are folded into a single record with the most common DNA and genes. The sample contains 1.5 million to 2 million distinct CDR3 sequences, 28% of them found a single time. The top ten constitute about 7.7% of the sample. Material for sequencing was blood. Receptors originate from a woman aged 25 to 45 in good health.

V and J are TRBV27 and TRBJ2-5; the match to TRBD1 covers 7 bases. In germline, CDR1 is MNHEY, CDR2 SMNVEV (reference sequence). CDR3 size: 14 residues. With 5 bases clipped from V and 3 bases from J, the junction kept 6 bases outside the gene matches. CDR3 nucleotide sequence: TGTGCCAGCAGTCCGGGACAGAGGAAAGAGACCCAGTACTTC. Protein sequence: CASSPGQRKETQYF.

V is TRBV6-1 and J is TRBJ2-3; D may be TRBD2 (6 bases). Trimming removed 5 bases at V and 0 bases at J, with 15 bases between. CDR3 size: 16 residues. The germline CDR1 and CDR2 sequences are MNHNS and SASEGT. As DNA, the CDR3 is TGTGCCAGCAGTCGAGGGACTCACCGTAGCACAGATACGCAGTATTTT. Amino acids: CASSRGTHRSTDTQYF.

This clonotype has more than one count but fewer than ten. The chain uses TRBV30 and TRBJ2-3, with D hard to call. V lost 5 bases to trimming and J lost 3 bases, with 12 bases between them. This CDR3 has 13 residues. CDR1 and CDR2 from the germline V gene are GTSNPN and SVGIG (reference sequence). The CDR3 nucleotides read TGTGCCTGGTATGGGCGCAGAACAGATACGCAGTATTTT. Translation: CAWYGRRTDTQYF.

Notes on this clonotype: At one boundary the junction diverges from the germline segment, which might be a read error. The CDR3 sequence is CACSPKGPVNTEAFF. The CDR3 region has the DNA TGTGCCTGCAGCCCCAAGGGACCGGTGAACACTGAAGCTTTCTTT. The chain uses TRBV12-3 or TRBV12-4 and TRBJ1-1; maybe TRBD1 (5 bases). This CDR3 is built from 15 residues.

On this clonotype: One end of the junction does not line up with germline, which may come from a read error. The CDR3 sequence is CASSPPGLANTDAQYF. DNA for the CDR3: TGTGCCAGCAGCCCGCCGGGACTAGCAAATACAGATGCGCAGTATTTT. The chain employs TRBV7-9 and TRBJ2-3; the match to TRBD2 covers 9 bases. CDR1 is SEHNR and CDR2 is FQNEAQ in the germline V gene (reference sequence). The CDR3 loop spans 16 amino acids.

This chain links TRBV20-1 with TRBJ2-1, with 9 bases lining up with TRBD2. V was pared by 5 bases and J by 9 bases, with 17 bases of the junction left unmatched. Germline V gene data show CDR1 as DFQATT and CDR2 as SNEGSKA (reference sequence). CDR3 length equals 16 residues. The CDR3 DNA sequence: TGCAGTGCTGCTACTAGCGGGTGGGCAATTTACGGTGAGCAGTTCTTC. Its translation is CSAATSGWAIYGEQFF.

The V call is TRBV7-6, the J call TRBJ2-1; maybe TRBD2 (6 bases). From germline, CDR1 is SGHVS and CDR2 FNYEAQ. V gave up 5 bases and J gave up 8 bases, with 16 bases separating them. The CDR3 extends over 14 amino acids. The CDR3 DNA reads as TGTGCCAGCAGCCCTACTGGGGGAGGCTATGAGCAGTTCTTC. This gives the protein CASSPTGGGYEQFF.

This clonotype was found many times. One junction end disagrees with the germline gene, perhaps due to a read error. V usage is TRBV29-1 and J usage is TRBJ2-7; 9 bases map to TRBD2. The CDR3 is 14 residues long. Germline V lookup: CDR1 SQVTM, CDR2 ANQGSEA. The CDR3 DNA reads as TGCAGCGTCGAAGGTCTAGCGGGATTAAACGAGCAGTACTTC. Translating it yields CSVEGLAGLNEQYF.